Shown below are 16 T cell receptor beta chains from a single sample sequenced in a study of blood T cell repertoires in COVID-19. The protocol was immunoSEQ multiplex PCR, while the TCRdb copy is restricted to in-frame clones and leaves out a portion. The sample carries roughly 200,000 clones, approximately 84% recorded once. What was sequenced was peripheral blood. These receptor sequences come from a woman aged 80 or older with acute or convalescent COVID-19.

The chain couples TRBV19 to TRBJ2-1; 7 bases align to TRBD1. Losses at the gene ends were 5 bases for V and 7 bases for J; bases not matched to a gene: 5. The germline V gene encodes CDR1 LNHDA and CDR2 SQIVND (reference sequence). The CDR3 totals 13 residues. The CDR3 protein is CASSSDRVNEQFF. As DNA, the CDR3 is TGTGCCAGTAGTTCCGACAGGGTAAATGAGCAGTTCTTC.

The chain carries TRBV4-2 and TRBJ2-7, with TRBD1 matching over 8 bases. CDR1 LGHNA and CDR2 YNFKEQ come from the germline V gene. The CDR3 has 16 residues. Trimming took 2 bases from V and 0 from J; bases not matched to a gene: 6. CDR3 residues: CASSQLRDRISYEQYF. The CDR3 DNA is TGTGCCAGCAGCCAACTTCGGGACAGGATCTCCTACGAGCAGTACTTC.

The V gene is TRBV27, the J gene TRBJ2-7; 9 nucleotides align to TRBD1. With 3 bases clipped from V and 2 bases from J, the junction kept 2 bases outside the gene matches. Germline CDR1 is MNHEY and CDR2 is SMNVEV (reference sequence). The CDR3 has 14 residues. CDR3 loop: CASSLDRGTYEQYF. CDR3 coding DNA: TGTGCCAGCAGTTTGGACAGGGGAACCTACGAGCAGTACTTC.

This chain connects TRBV6-5 to TRBJ1-1, with D possibly being TRBD1 (6 bases). The V gene's germline CDR1 is MNHEY and CDR2 SVGAGI. V was trimmed by 6 bases and J by 3 bases, leaving 11 bases between them. This CDR3 comprises 13 residues. DNA of the CDR3: TGTGCCAGCAGGACAGGTCCCTACACTGAAGCTTTCTTT. Its translation: CASRTGPYTEAFF.

The rearrangement uses TRBV11-2 and TRBJ1-1; weak D call: TRBD1 (6 bases). Trimming shortened V by 1 base and J by 4 bases, and 10 bases separated the two germline ends. Germline V gene sequence: CDR1 SGHAT, CDR2 FQNNGV. CDR3 length equals 14 residues. CDR3 sequence (DNA): TGTGCCAGCAGCTTAGGTCAGGGGTTCACTGAAGCTTTCTTT. This gives the protein CASSLGQGFTEAFF. The full variable domain, rest sourced from reference TRBV11-2 and TRBJ1-1, is EAGVAQSPRYKIIEKRQSVAFWCNPISGHATLYWYQQILGQGPKLLIQFQNNGVVDDSQLPKDRFSAERLKGVDSTLKIQPAKLEDSAVYLCASSLGQGFTEAFFGQGTRLTVV.

The rearrangement joins TRBV9 to TRBJ1-2; D not certain. Germline V gives CDR1 SGDLS, CDR2 YYNGEE. This CDR3 is 14 amino acids long. V was clipped by 1 base and J by 3 bases, with 10 bases between them. CDR3 in DNA: TGTGCCAGCAGCGTATTCCCATTAGACTATGGCTACACCTTC. It yields the protein CASSVFPLDYGYTF.

This rearrangement joins TRBV7-2 to TRBJ2-5; 7 nucleotides match TRBD2. The germline gives CDR1 SGHTA, CDR2 FQGNSA. The CDR3 is 14 amino acids. The V gene end was trimmed by 3 bases and the J gene end by 9 bases; junction bases not matched to a gene: 10. CDR3 region: CASSLSSGSGAQYF. The CDR3 DNA is TGTGCCAGCAGCTTGTCCTCCGGGAGCGGGGCCCAGTACTTC.

V usage is TRBV5-1 and J usage is TRBJ1-6, with a possible D match to TRBD1 (5 bases). The CDR3 runs to 15 residues. The germline V gene encodes CDR1 SGHRS and CDR2 YFSETQ. Trimming pared 1 base from V and 5 bases from J, leaving 10 bases between. The CDR3 sequence is CASSLSRVDNSPLHF. The CDR3 DNA sequence: TGCGCCAGCAGCTTGAGCAGGGTTGATAATTCACCCCTCCACTTT. Combining the CDR3 with reference TRBV5-1 and TRBJ1-6 gives the whole variable domain KAGVTQTPRYLIKTRGQQVTLSCSPISGHRSVSWYQQTPGQGLQFLFEYFSETQRNKGNFPGRFSGRQFSNSRSEMNVSTLELGDSALYLCASSLSRVDNSPLHFGNGTRLTVT.

Comments on this clone: Distinct nucleotide sequences in the sample also encode this CDR3. The V call is TRBV5-1, the J call TRBJ1-3; D gene uncertain. CDR3 length: 14 amino acids. Trimming left V 0 bases short and J 2 bases short, with 6 bases between. Germline CDR1 and CDR2: SGHRS and YFSETQ. The CDR3 sequence is CASSLAGTGNTIYF. DNA for the CDR3: TGCGCCAGCAGCTTGGCGGGTACTGGAAACACCATATATTTT.

The chain has TRBV4-1 and TRBJ2-3, with 8 bases matching TRBD1. CDR3 length: 18 residues. Looked up from germline, CDR1 is MGHRA and CDR2 is YSYEKL. J gave up 1 base and V 2 bases, and 11 bases lay outside the gene matches. DNA for the CDR3: TGCGCCAGCAGCCAACTAGGGAGACAGGGGAAAGGCACAGATACGCAGTATTTT. This sequence encodes CASSQLGRQGKGTDTQYF.

This sequence joins TRBV18 and TRBJ1-5; 7 positions agree with TRBD1. In germline, CDR1 is KGHSH, CDR2 LQKENI. Trimming removed 1 base from V and 3 bases from J; junction bases left unmatched: 3. The CDR3 has 15 amino acids. In DNA form, the CDR3 reads TGTGCCAGCTCACCACAGGGGGCTGTCAATCAGCCCCAGCATTTT. Translated, it gives CASSPQGAVNQPQHF.

This chain joins TRBV28 and TRBJ1-3; D uncertain. Looked up from germline, CDR1 is MDHEN and CDR2 is SYDVKM. The CDR3 totals 16 residues. V dropped 6 bases and J dropped 0 bases, with 15 bases sitting between them. The CDR3 loop reads CASRAGSLSSGNTIYF. CDR3 sequence (DNA): TGTGCCAGCAGGGCAGGATCTTTAAGCTCTGGAAACACCATATATTTT.

In this sample, this clone turned up once. The chain uses TRBV4-1 and TRBJ2-7, with 13 bases fitting TRBD2. The V gene end was trimmed by 1 base and the J gene end by 1 base; junction bases not matched to a gene: 7. Looked up from germline, CDR1 is MGHRA and CDR2 is YSYEKL. This CDR3 comprises 18 residues. CDR3 residues: CASSQVGLAGADSYEQYF. In DNA, the CDR3 is TGCGCCAGCAGCCAAGTCGGACTAGCGGGAGCCGATTCCTACGAGCAGTACTTC.

The chain recombines TRBV11-2 with TRBJ2-2, with TRBD1 identical over 8 bases. From germline, CDR1 is SGHAT and CDR2 FQNNGV. The trim removed 2 bases at V and 1 base at J, leaving 9 bases unmatched. This CDR3 region has 18 residues. CDR3 coding DNA: TGTGCCAGCAGCTTATTGCAGGGGGCGCCGGGGAACACCGGGGAGCTGTTTTTT. Encoded protein: CASSLLQGAPGNTGELFF.

This clone turned up a few times. The V call is TRBV10-2, the J call TRBJ1-1; D unresolved. This CDR3 is built from 15 residues. Germline V CDR1 and CDR2: WSHSY, SAAADI. Trimming stripped 2 bases from V and 4 bases from J, with 14 bases between. CDR3 amino acids: CASSEREIEGTEAFF. CDR3 nucleotides: TGCGCCAGCAGTGAGAGGGAGATCGAGGGCACTGAAGCTTTCTTT.

This clone showed up just a few times. The chain is built from TRBV30 and TRBJ1-1; D gene ambiguous. In germline, CDR1 is GTSNPN, CDR2 SVGIG (reference sequence). This CDR3 region has 13 residues. Trimming removed 3 bases at V and 1 base at J, with 9 bases between. CDR3 sequence (DNA): TGTGCCTGGAGCGCGGGGTGGAACACTGAAGCTTTCTTT. Translating gives CAWSAGWNTEAFF.